This TCR beta chain emerged from a study of immune evolution from preneoplasia to lung adenocarcinoma. Study results and limitations: Compared with EGFR-mutant or double wild-type lesions, KRAS-mutant nodules were more clonal. Top clone frequencies peaked in normal lung, apparently declining through invasive adenocarcinoma.

Produced via immunoSEQ multiplex PCR; TCRdb's table is partial and in-frame only. Of more than 15,000 clones in the sample, about 88% were seen once. In this sample, this clone turned up once. Antigen: not known. Patients had resection in Japan or China between about 2013 and 2018. Two lung cancer pathologists independently confirmed each histologic diagnosis. This CDR3 is built from 13 residues. CDR1 and CDR2 from the germline V gene are GTSNPN and SVGIG (reference sequence). The V and J genes are TRBV30 and TRBJ1-1; tentatively, D is TRBD1 (5 bases). Sequenced sample: FFPE invasive lung adenocarcinoma tissue. This clonotype was sampled from an older person with invasive lung adenocarcinoma. This CDR3 reads CGYRKGSNTEAFF. The CDR3 nucleotides are TGTGGCTACAGGAAAGGATCGAACACTGAAGCTTTCTTT. The full variable domain, its missing parts supplied by reference TRBV30 and TRBJ1-1, is SQTIHQWPATLVQPVGSPLSLECTVEGTSNPNLYWYRQAAGRGLQLLFYSVGIGQISSEVPQNLSASRPQDRQFILSSKKLLLSDSGFYLCGYRKGSNTEAFFGQGTRLTVV.